Following are 20 T cell receptor beta chains from one sample sequenced in a study of beta chain features in type 1 diabetes. Every isolated RNA sample was fully reverse transcribed, so sequencing captured expressed TCRB transcripts. Assay: immunoSEQ multiplex PCR; the TCRdb copy retains only in-frame clones and omits some. The sample shows some 230,000 clones, around 9.6% of them seen only once. Material: naive CD4+ T cells from blood. The receptors come from a woman younger than 30 in good health.

This clone appeared a few times. CDR3 DNA: TGTGCCAGCAAGTCGGTTATAGATACGCAGTATTTT. Amino acids: CASKSVIDTQYF. The V gene is TRBV25-1, the J gene TRBJ2-3; D gene ambiguous. This CDR3 comprises 12 residues. The germline V and J ends were trimmed by 7 bases and 5 bases, with 10 bases remaining between them. Germline V gene data show CDR1 as MGHDK and CDR2 as SYGVNS.

This clone was seen a few times. The chain couples TRBV10-3 to TRBJ2-1, with D tentatively TRBD2 (6 bases). Per germline, CDR1 ENHRY and CDR2 SYGVKD. Trimming removed 2 bases at V and 6 bases at J, with 17 bases between. There are 16 residues in the CDR3. DNA for the CDR3: TGTGCCATCAGTGAGCCGGCGGCGGGATCCCCCAATGAGCAGTTCTTC. Translation: CAISEPAAGSPNEQFF.

This clone has only a few counts. The V gene is TRBV28, the J gene TRBJ1-1, with 8 bases identical to TRBD1. Germline V gene data show CDR1 as MDHEN and CDR2 as SYDVKM. Trimming cost V 4 bases and J 0 bases; bases outside gene matches: 7. The CDR3 runs to 16 residues. The chain's CDR3 is CASSSGTGLMNTEAFF. The CDR3 bases are TGTGCCAGCAGTTCCGGGACAGGACTGATGAACACTGAAGCTTTCTTT.

This chain uses TRBV30 with TRBJ1-4; a possible D gene is TRBD1 (5 bases). The V gene lost 0 bases and the J gene lost 7 bases, with 9 bases spanning the gap. This CDR3 is built from 13 residues. CDR1 and CDR2 from the germline V gene are GTSNPN and SVGIG (reference sequence). This chain's CDR3 is CAWSVGQGEKLFF. In DNA, the CDR3 is TGTGCCTGGAGTGTTGGACAAGGTGAAAAACTGTTTTTT.

The chain couples TRBV29-1 to TRBJ1-2, with no clear D. The germline V gene encodes CDR1 SQVTM and CDR2 ANQGSEA. This CDR3 has 12 amino acids. V dropped 3 bases and J dropped 4 bases, with 9 bases sitting between them. The CDR3 sequence is CSVDASSYGYTF. CDR3 nucleotides: TGCAGCGTTGACGCGTCCTCCTATGGCTACACCTTC.

This clone was counted a few times. This chain uses TRBV5-4 with TRBJ2-2; D is perhaps TRBD2 (7 bases). Trimming removed 2 bases at V and 2 bases at J, with 13 bases between. CDR1 and CDR2 from the germline V gene are SGHNT and YYREEE (reference sequence). The CDR3 is 16 amino acids. DNA for the CDR3: TGTGCCAGCAGCTTAGGGGGGGCGCCTAACACCGGGGAGCTGTTTTTT. Translated, it gives CASSLGGAPNTGELFF.

This clone occurred a few times. This chain links TRBV6-1 with TRBJ1-1; weak D call: TRBD1 (5 bases). The germline V gene has CDR1 MNHNS and CDR2 SASEGT. This CDR3 has 13 residues. V was shortened by 6 bases and J by 6 bases, with 14 bases between the two germline ends. In DNA form, the CDR3 reads TGTGCCAGCAGCCTTTCGGGGGGGGCTGAAGCTTTCTTT. Protein sequence: CASSLSGGAEAFF.

Only a few counts were recorded for this clone. The CDR3 region has the DNA TGTGCCAGCAGCTGGAGACGCGGGGAAAAACTGTTTTTT. Its protein is CASSWRRGEKLFF. The chain couples TRBV5-6 to TRBJ1-4; D gene ambiguous. This CDR3 has 13 residues. The V gene lost 3 bases and the J gene lost 8 bases, with 11 bases spanning the gap. Per the germline V gene, CDR1 is SGHDT and CDR2 is YYEEEE.

The genes are TRBV6-1 and TRBJ2-7; perhaps TRBD1 as D (5 bases). Between the trimmed V and J ends, which lost 7 bases and 6 bases, there was a span of 19 bases. This CDR3 spans 14 amino acids. The V gene's germline CDR1 is MNHNS and CDR2 SASEGT. The DNA of the CDR3 is TGTGCCAGCACTGGGGCGGCCTTCTCGTCCGAGCAGTACTTC. It translates to CASTGAAFSSEQYF.

The CDR3 loop reads CASSLNGQGAYNEQFF. The CDR3, as DNA: TGCGCCAGCAGCTTGAATGGACAGGGGGCCTACAATGAGCAGTTCTTC. The chain carries TRBV5-1 and TRBJ2-1, with 10 bases matching TRBD1. Germline V gene sequence: CDR1 SGHRS, CDR2 YFSETQ. CDR3 length: 16 residues. J was trimmed by 2 bases and V by 1 base; bases with no gene match: 3.

The chain couples TRBV7-9 to TRBJ1-1; weak D call: TRBD1 (6 bases). The ends were cut back, 4 bases at V and 0 bases at J, with 18 bases in the middle. From germline, CDR1 is SEHNR and CDR2 FQNEAQ (reference sequence). The CDR3 spans 17 residues. The chain's CDR3 is CASSSKGGGTVNTEAFF. Here the CDR3 DNA reads TGTGCCAGCAGCTCCAAGGGGGGAGGGACCGTGAACACTGAAGCTTTCTTT.

This clone showed up many times. This chain's CDR3 is CASSIRGFQPQHF. DNA for the CDR3: TGTGCCAGTAGTATCAGGGGGTTTCAGCCCCAGCATTTT. This sequence joins TRBV19 and TRBJ1-5, with 7 bases matching TRBD1. This CDR3 region has 13 residues. The germline V gene has CDR1 LNHDA and CDR2 SQIVND (reference sequence). V lost 3 bases and J lost 6; bases outside the gene matches: 2.

This chain connects TRBV5-5 to TRBJ2-7, with 13 bases fitting TRBD2. With V trimmed by 1 base and J by 6 bases, 7 bases remained unmatched. The CDR3 extends over 16 amino acids. Looked up from germline, CDR1 is SGHKS and CDR2 is YYEKEE (reference sequence). CDR3 nucleotide sequence: TGTGCCAGCAGCTTGCCTCCGGGACTAGCGGGATTCGAGCAGTACTTC. Its translation: CASSLPPGLAGFEQYF.

The chain links TRBV21-1 to TRBJ1-5; the table names TRBD1, a call not compared with the DNA. TRBV21-1 is a pseudogene locus. The CDR3 is made up of 14 amino acids. The chain's CDR3 is CASSTTGGNQPQHF. The CDR3 DNA reads as TGTGCCAGCAGCACTACAGGGGGAAATCAGCCCCAGCATTTT.

The chain combines TRBV28 with TRBJ2-2; TRBD2 aligns across 8 bases. In germline, CDR1 is MDHEN, CDR2 SYDVKM. J gave up 5 bases and V 5 bases, and 10 bases lay outside the gene matches. The CDR3 sequence is 16 residues long. The CDR3 reads CASSQTGGGGTGELFF. The CDR3 DNA reads as TGTGCCAGCAGTCAAACCGGGGGCGGGGGGACCGGGGAGCTGTTTTTT.

In this sample, this clone turned up a few times. The chain combines TRBV29-1 with TRBJ2-5, with 10 positions matching TRBD2. The CDR3 sequence is 13 residues long. Germline V CDR1 and CDR2: SQVTM, ANQGSEA. The junction had 2 bases not matched to a gene; V was cut back by 3 bases and J by 4 bases. The CDR3 DNA reads TGCAGCGTTGAGACTAGCGGGCCAGAGACCCAGTACTTC. This gives the protein CSVETSGPETQYF.

V gene TRBV29-1 combines with J gene TRBJ2-1; no definite D call. This CDR3 has 13 amino acids. Germline CDR1 and CDR2: SQVTM and ANQGSEA. V lost 7 bases, J lost 5 bases, and 15 bases lay in between. The CDR3 is CSAGRSPDNEQFF. The CDR3 DNA follows: TGCAGCGCAGGCAGGTCCCCCGACAATGAGCAGTTCTTC.

The V gene is TRBV6-5, the J gene TRBJ1-4; D may be TRBD1 (6 bases). The germline V gene encodes CDR1 MNHEY and CDR2 SVGAGI. The V end lost 0 bases, the J end lost 7 bases, and 12 bases lay between the germline ends. CDR3 length: 15 residues. This CDR3 is CASSYSMLDSEKLFF. In nucleotides, the CDR3 is TGTGCCAGCAGTTACTCGATGCTGGACAGTGAAAAACTGTTTTTT.

This clone was counted a few times. The V and J genes are TRBV7-2 and TRBJ2-3; D possibly corresponds to TRBD2 (6 bases). The CDR3 has 18 amino acids. Trimming removed 0 bases at V and 1 base at J, with 17 bases between. The germline V gene encodes CDR1 SGHTA and CDR2 FQGNSA. The CDR3 sequence: CASSLAGTSFYRTDTQYF. CDR3 sequence (DNA): TGTGCCAGCAGCTTAGCCGGGACTTCTTTCTACCGCACAGATACGCAGTATTTT.

J is TRBJ2-1 and V is TRBV5-1; 9 bases agree with TRBD2. Per the germline V gene, CDR1 is SGHRS and CDR2 is YFSETQ. V gave up 4 bases and J gave up 9 bases; unmatched junction bases: 5. This CDR3 has 13 amino acids. CDR3: CASSPTSGIEQFF. CDR3 bases: TGCGCCAGCAGCCCGACTAGCGGAATTGAGCAGTTCTTC.